The sequence of this TCR beta chain was determined in a study of T cell responses to AZD1222 COVID-19 vaccine. Concerning this clone itself: The antigen remains unidentified. Different DNA sequences within this sample yield the same CDR3.

Trimming removed 4 bases from V and 4 bases from J, with 12 bases in between. CDR1 and CDR2 from the germline V gene are SGHRS and YFSETQ. The CDR3 is made up of 14 amino acids. Study-wide findings and caveats: Only a handful of people who got AZD1222 tested seropositive at baseline. With two AZD1222 doses given, Spike-specific TCR breadth and depth both rose. Unmutated variant regions are reportedly targeted by nearly half of spike-specific TCRs.

Method: immunoSEQ multiplex PCR; TCRdb's copy keeps in-frame clones and lacks some. Among roughly 77,000 clones listed, approximately 85% were seen once. The chain uses TRBV5-1 and TRBJ1-5; D perhaps matches TRBD1 (5 bases). The sequenced sample was peripheral blood, obtained on day 0 of MenACWY control vaccination. The source of this sequence is an adult in good health. CDR3 bases: TGCGCCAGCAGCCCCGACAGTGGAAATCAGCCCCAGCATTTT. It yields the protein CASSPDSGNQPQHF.